This record looks at one TCR beta chain sequence and its context. No antigen is known for it. These data belong to a study of T-cell reconstitution after alpha-beta-depleted transplantation in children. Study outcomes and limitations: For some patients, TCRbeta diversity was high at day 60 because of recipient T cells and thymic progenitors that survived. T-cell counts and diversity at one year following transplant were attributed mainly to newly produced T cells. The study reportedly traced alpha-beta T cells about two months after transplant to several hundred expanded graft clones.

This CDR3 is built from 15 residues. CDR1 is MNHEY, CDR2 SVGAGI, per germline. V was shortened by 0 bases and J by 3 bases, with 9 bases between the two germline ends. Researchers prepared the TCRbeta library using unique molecular identifiers, the study reports. TCRdb processed the PCR reads anew with MiXCR; each CDR3 protein has one entry. The sample has some 840,000 distinct CDR3 sequences; approximately 15% are singletons. The rearrangement joins TRBV6-5 to TRBJ2-1, with unresolved D. The sample consisted of PBMCs, mostly from graft donor cells, taken 360 days after TCRalphabeta/CD19-depleted stem cell transplant. This TCR was sampled from a male patient younger than 18 who had a stem cell transplant for acute lymphoblastic leukemia, so the T cells may come from the graft donor. The CDR3 nucleotides are TGTGCCAGCAGTTACTCGAGATGGGGCTACAATGAGCAGTTCTTC. Its translation is CASSYSRWGYNEQFF.